The present TCR beta chain was sequenced within a study of vaccination effects on CD4 cells after COVID-19. Study-wide context: Either the BNT162b2 or mRNA-1273 vaccine was given to participants in two doses.

The data were produced by immunoSEQ multiplex PCR, yet TCRdb's version contains in-frame clones alone and is incomplete. The table has roughly 60,000 clones, about 69% seen once. A single count supports this clone. As yet, its antigen is unknown. Isolation of CD4+ T cells took place after 10 to 11 days of culture. Half the medium was replaced with IL-2 medium on days 3 and 7. Study-level points and caveats: Researchers reported few convalescent patients and no early post-infection timepoints in the study. Marked clonal contraction of both clone types appeared late after vaccination.

This TCR was sampled from a human donor who had a prior SARS-CoV-2 infection. The sample was CD4+ T cells from PBMCs cultured without peptide, taken before COVID-19 vaccination.

The CDR3, as DNA: TGTGCCAGCAGCTTTGATGCGAACACCGGGGAGCTGTTTTTT. Its protein product is CASSFDANTGELFF. The chain is built from TRBV5-5 and TRBJ2-2, with D unclear. There are 14 residues in the CDR3. V was cut by 2 bases and J by 0 bases, with 5 bases left in between. Germline CDR1 reads SGHKS; CDR2 reads YYEKEE (reference sequence).